These 10 T cell receptor beta chains were all obtained from the same sample, sequenced in a study of cytotoxic CD8 clonotypes in ibrutinib-treated CLL. Repertoires were generated with immunoSEQ multiplex PCR, while TCRdb's copy carries only in-frame clones and drops some. The sample contains under 300,000 clones, under 80% of which appear only once. This material consisted of PBMCs, taken after 24 months of ibrutinib treatment. These receptor sequences come from a human donor with chronic lymphocytic leukemia.

The chain combines TRBV18 with TRBJ1-5; D perhaps matches TRBD1 (5 bases). The CDR3 is 16 amino acids. The ends were cut back, 6 bases at V and 6 bases at J, with 21 bases in the middle. CDR1 and CDR2 from the germline V gene are KGHSH and LQKENI. The CDR3 DNA follows: TGTGCCAGCTCCCTTCAGAGGGGCCGGGATTTTCAGCCCCAGCATTTT. Amino acids: CASSLQRGRDFQPQHF. Full variable domain (missing parts from reference TRBV18 and TRBJ1-5): NAGVMQNPRHLVRRRGQEARLRCSPMKGHSHVYWYRQLPEEGLKFMVYLQKENIIDESGMPKERFSAEFPKEGPSILRIQQVVRGDSAAYFCASSLQRGRDFQPQHFGDGTRLSIL.

V is TRBV9 and J is TRBJ2-1; D is possibly TRBD2 (5 bases). The CDR3 extends over 13 amino acids. V was cut by 1 base and J by 10 bases, with 12 bases left in between. Looked up from germline, CDR1 is SGDLS and CDR2 is YYNGEE. CDR3 in amino acids: CASSVLDGGEQFF. CDR3 coding DNA: TGTGCCAGCAGCGTACTCGACGGAGGCGAGCAGTTCTTC.

The rearrangement joins TRBV27 to TRBJ2-1, with 8 bases that match TRBD2. The CDR3 covers 15 residues. V lost 0 bases to trimming and J lost 3 bases; unmatched junction nucleotides: 1. Germline CDR1 and CDR2: MNHEY and SMNVEV (reference sequence). The CDR3, as DNA: TGTGCCAGCAGTTTATCTAGCGGGAACTACAATGAGCAGTTCTTC. Residues: CASSLSSGNYNEQFF.

This chain uses TRBV6-1 with TRBJ2-5; 7 bases map to TRBD1. This CDR3 is built from 15 residues. V lost 4 bases, J lost 2 bases, and 7 bases stayed unmatched. The germline gives CDR1 MNHNS, CDR2 SASEGT. The CDR3 nucleotides are TGTGCCAGCAGTGGGGGGCAGGGGGTTCAAGAGACCCAGTACTTC. Protein product: CASSGGQGVQETQYF.

The chain employs TRBV29-1 and TRBJ2-7; 8 nucleotides match TRBD2. The CDR3 loop spans 14 amino acids. Per the germline V gene, CDR1 is SQVTM and CDR2 is ANQGSEA. V shed 7 bases and J 3 bases; nucleotides not matched to a gene: 11. The CDR3 sequence: CSDCGGPSSYEQYF. Written as DNA, the CDR3 is TGCAGCGACTGCGGGGGGCCCTCCAGCTACGAGCAGTACTTC.

A few counts support this clone. The chain has TRBV4-3 and TRBJ2-1; D unclear. CDR1 is LGHNA, CDR2 YSLEER, per germline. The V end lost 1 base, the J end lost 3 bases, and 10 bases lay between the germline ends. This CDR3 spans 15 amino acids. CDR3 coding DNA: TGCGCCAGCAGCCAAGGTCGGACCTTCTACAATGAGCAGTTCTTC. Its translation: CASSQGRTFYNEQFF.

The chain carries TRBV4-1 and TRBJ2-7; D gene ambiguous. Germline V CDR1 and CDR2: MGHRA, YSYEKL. Deletions cut 0 bases from V and 2 bases from J, with 14 bases between. The CDR3 runs 16 residues. The CDR3 nucleotides read TGCGCCAGCAGCCAAGACGGTCCTTTCCTGACCTACGAGCAGTACTTC. Its protein product is CASSQDGPFLTYEQYF.

J is TRBJ2-1 and V is TRBV27, with 7 bases aligning to TRBD2. The CDR3 sequence is 14 residues long. The V gene's germline CDR1 is MNHEY and CDR2 SMNVEV (reference sequence). V dropped 5 bases and J dropped 10; count of bases not matched to a gene: 11. The CDR3 DNA sequence: TGTGCCAGCAGTGAAACCGGGACTACGCACGAGCAGTTCTTC. Translating gives CASSETGTTHEQFF.

The CDR3 is CASSRTANEKLFF. For the CDR3, the DNA is TGTGCCAGTAGTCGGACGGCGAATGAAAAACTGTTTTTT. The rearrangement uses TRBV19 and TRBJ1-4, with D hard to call. CDR3 length: 13 amino acids. Trimming stripped 5 bases from V and 5 bases from J, with 9 bases between. CDR1 is LNHDA and CDR2 is SQIVND in the germline V gene (reference sequence).

The V call is TRBV5-4, the J call TRBJ2-1; 11 nucleotides agree with TRBD2. The CDR3 length is 15 residues. V gave up 2 bases and J gave up 9 bases; unmatched junction bases: 7. Germline values: CDR1 SGHNT, CDR2 YYREEE (reference sequence). Written as DNA, the CDR3 is TGTGCCAGCAGCTTAACCGGGACTAGCGGATTTGAGCAGTTCTTC. Translating it yields CASSLTGTSGFEQFF.